This section outlines one T cell receptor (beta chain) sequence together with its context. The antigen remains unidentified. The data were produced by immunoSEQ multiplex PCR, yet TCRdb's version contains in-frame clones alone and is incomplete. This sample has some 10,000 clones; 82% occur once, and the top ten carry around 15%. These data are taken from a study of T cells after posttransplantation cyclophosphamide. Findings and limits, study-wide: Skin or GI-infiltrating T cells shared few TRB sequences with blood. Donor-recipient repertoire similarity was low at 1-2 months, rising over year one.

A marrow graft followed busulfan-fludarabine conditioning, with cyclophosphamide on days +3 and +4. The CDR3 runs 19 residues. Germline V gives CDR1 MRHNA, CDR2 SNTAGT. Germline trimming cut 7 bases from V and 5 bases from J; bases unmatched to any gene: 25. Sample: PBMCs, taken 1903 days after a stem cell transplant with posttransplant cyclophosphamide. The sequence was obtained from a female patient in her forties who received an allogeneic stem cell transplant from a related donor, was CMV-positive, and had no GVHD. Part of the T cells may come from the graft donor. The chain has TRBV6-4 and TRBJ2-7, with 8 bases lining up with TRBD1. The CDR3 bases are TGTGCCAGCAATCCTATGCCGGACAGGGATGTGTGTTCAAACGACGAGCAGTACTTC. Protein product: CASNPMPDRDVCSNDEQYF.